This is a list of T cell receptor beta chains from one sample in a study of Graves' ophthalmopathy and Graves' hyperthyroidism. Using its own MiXCR run on the multiplex PCR reads, TCRdb lists one record per CDR3 protein. Found here are hundreds of thousands of distinct CDR3 sequences, about two fifths of them singletons; the top ten hold more than 2.5%. The material sequenced was peripheral blood. The receptors shown here come from an adult man with Graves' ophthalmopathy. Each CDR3 is given without its conserved first and last residue.

j_call | v_call | cdr3_aa
TRBJ1-5 | TRBV12-3/TRBV12-4 | ASSTATGENQPQH
TRBJ2-2 | TRBV25-1 | ASSQDEGLAGVMVGELF
TRBJ2-2 | TRBV9 | ASSVDAGANTGELF
TRBJ1-2 | TRBV20-1 | SARTENYGYT
TRBJ2-3 | TRBV20-1 | SASSEGSSTDTQY
TRBJ2-7 | TRBV2 | ASREVGAAYGQY
TRBJ1-6 | TRBV10-3 | AISERGRDAPLH
TRBJ1-5 | TRBV27 | ASSYRANQPQH
TRBJ2-5 | TRBV6-5 | ASSSPGTARETQY
TRBJ2-7 | TRBV7-9 | ASSNNNYEQY
TRBJ1-6 | TRBV7-9 | ASSFSTGDVSYNSPLH
TRBJ2-2 | TRBV7-8 | ASSLGDSGALTGELF
TRBJ1-2 | TRBV10-3 | AITARQADYGYT
TRBJ2-5 | TRBV24-1 | ATSDPFGGLAGETQY
TRBJ1-1 | TRBV11-1 | ASSLPGDREGTTEAF
TRBJ2-2 | TRBV10-3 | AISPRTSTNTGELF
TRBJ2-7 | TRBV29-1 | SASHSYEQY
TRBJ2-7 | TRBV7-3 | ASSLAADRGTGEQY
TRBJ1-4 | TRBV20-1 | SANGIRGEANEKLF
TRBJ2-7 | TRBV5-1 | ASSVGPQGGEQY
TRBJ1-1 | TRBV12-3/TRBV12-4 | ASSPQGWNTEAF
TRBJ1-6 | TRBV2 | ASTGLPNSPLH
TRBJ2-7 | TRBV6-5 | ASNAYPDSYEQY
TRBJ2-7 | TRBV6-6 | ASSYATGVEQY
TRBJ2-6 | TRBV7-8 | ASSPRGSTGANVLT
TRBJ1-1 | TRBV7-2 | ASSPDRGLENTEAF
TRBJ2-5 | TRBV25-1 | ASSSPRGVQETQY
TRBJ1-1 | TRBV3-1 | ASSQEAVNTEAF
TRBJ2-3 | TRBV29-1 | SVDLQRSGTQY
TRBJ2-7 | TRBV5-1 | ASSAGQNEQY
TRBJ2-6 | TRBV2 | ASSQDRTSGANVLT
TRBJ1-6 | TRBV6-6 | ASRVVNSYNSPLH
TRBJ1-2 | TRBV6-1 | ASSGRTVGNRGYT
TRBJ1-2 | TRBV5-1 | ASSLVVSLGQTAGYT
TRBJ1-3 | TRBV20-1 | SASGSGNTIY